This T cell receptor beta chain was obtained from a study of OX40 agonist ivuxolimab in advanced cancers. Turning to the study itself: Ivuxolimab was delivered to patients intravenously every 2 weeks at doses spanning 0.01 to 10 mg/kg.

Per germline, CDR1 SGDLS and CDR2 YYNGEE. The V gene end was trimmed by 3 bases and the J gene end by 4 bases; junction bases not matched to a gene: 4. CDR3 length equals 14 residues. This table comes from immunoSEQ multiplex PCR, and its TCRdb copy is limited to in-frame clones, with some not included. Of approximately 20,000 clones listed, 86% are singletons. In its sample, this clone was seen a few times. The rearrangement links TRBV9 to TRBJ2-3; 8 bases are a match to TRBD1. Sequencing used CD4+ or CD8+ T cells sorted from blood, obtained in a trial of the OX40 agonist ivuxolimab. This TCR derives from an adult with an advanced solid tumor such as melanoma, head and neck, liver or kidney cancer. CDR3 coding DNA: TGTGCCAGCAGCGCAGGGGGCGGCCCAGATACGCAGTATTTT. It is translated as CASSAGGGPDTQYF.